This entry concerns a single TCR beta chain. As originally analysed: Amplifying reference gene primers gave estimates of nucleated cell counts. Libraries were prepared by immunoSEQ multiplex PCR; TCRdb keeps only in-frame clonotypes and omits some of them. V, J and clone size are those of that table, while D and trimming were read from the DNA. The sample shows 400,000 to 550,000 clones, 87% of them seen only once. Allocation to cohorts depended on clinical history reported by the participants. Germline V CDR1 and CDR2: SGHTS, YDEGEE. The CDR3 contains 15 residues. Losses at the gene ends were 2 bases for V and 2 bases for J; bases not matched to a gene: 4. This entry comes from a study of blood T cell repertoires in COVID-19. About the research overall: From the United States, Italy and Spain came samples of acute and convalescent COVID-19. T cells, B-cell-depleted T cells, or PBMCs supplied cDNA or gDNA.

Material for sequencing was PBMCs or T cells enriched from blood (not recorded which). The chain links TRBV5-8 to TRBJ2-7, with 10 bases lining up with TRBD2. This TCR was recovered from a woman aged 18-29 years with acute COVID-19. As DNA, the CDR3 is TGTGCCAGCAGCTTTTTAACTAGCGGGACCTACGAGCAGTACTTC. It yields the protein CASSFLTSGTYEQYF.